This T cell receptor beta chain is drawn from a study of T cells after yellow fever vaccination. V lost 7 bases and J lost 5, with 11 bases in between. The CDR3 is 12 amino acids. Germline values: CDR1 SNHLY, CDR2 FYNNEI. Study results and limitations: After the booster, approximately 95% of CD4 and roughly nine tenths of CD8 primary-response clones were re-detected.

TCR cDNA was made by 5'RACE template switching, adding a universal primer site and UMIs. TCRdb reanalysed the 5' RACE reads using MiXCR and keeps one entry per CDR3 protein. The table includes 150,000 to 200,000 distinct CDR3 sequences, approximately 6.2% detected once. In this sample, this clonotype turned up a few times. Its antigen is unknown. This chain joins TRBV2 and TRBJ2-5, with D possibly being TRBD1 (6 bases). The source material was CD4+ T cells sorted from PBMCs, sampled on the day of the first yellow fever vaccination. The source is a man aged 18 to 35 who received the YFV17D yellow fever vaccine. CDR3 residues: CASMRGSETQYF. The CDR3 coding sequence is TGTGCCAGCATGAGGGGGTCGGAGACCCAGTACTTC. The variable domain in full, completed from reference TRBV2 and TRBJ2-5, reads EPEVTQTPSHQVTQMGQEVILRCVPISNHLYFYWYRQILGQKVEFLVSFYNNEISEKSEIFDDQFSVERPDGSNFTLKIRSTKLEDSAMYFCASMRGSETQYFGPGTRLLVL.